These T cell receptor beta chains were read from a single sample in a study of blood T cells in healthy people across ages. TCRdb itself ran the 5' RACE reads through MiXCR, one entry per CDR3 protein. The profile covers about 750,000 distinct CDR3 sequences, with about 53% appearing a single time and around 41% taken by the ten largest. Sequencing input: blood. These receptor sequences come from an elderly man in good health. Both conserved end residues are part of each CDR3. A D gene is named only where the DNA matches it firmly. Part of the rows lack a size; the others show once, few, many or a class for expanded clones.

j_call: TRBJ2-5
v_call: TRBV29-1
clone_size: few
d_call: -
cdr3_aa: CSSAPGQETQYF
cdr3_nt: TGCAGCTCCGCCCCAGGACAAGAGACCCAGTACTTC

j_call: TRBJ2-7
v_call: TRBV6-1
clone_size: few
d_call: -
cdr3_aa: CASTSILGRYEQYF
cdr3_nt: TGTGCCAGCACCTCTATACTAGGAAGATACGAGCAGTACTTC

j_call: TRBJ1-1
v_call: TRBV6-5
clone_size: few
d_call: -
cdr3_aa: CASRAGPTEAFF
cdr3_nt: TGTGCCAGCAGAGCAGGGCCCACTGAAGCTTTCTTT

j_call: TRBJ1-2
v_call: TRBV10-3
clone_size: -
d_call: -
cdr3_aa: CAISEILAGSGYTF
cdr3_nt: TGTGCCATCAGTGAGATCTTGGCAGGGAGTGGCTACACCTTC

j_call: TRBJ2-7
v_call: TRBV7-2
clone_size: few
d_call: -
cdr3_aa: CASSFLATSFLGEQYF
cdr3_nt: TGTGCCAGCAGCTTCCTTGCGACTAGTTTTTTGGGCGAGCAGTACTTC

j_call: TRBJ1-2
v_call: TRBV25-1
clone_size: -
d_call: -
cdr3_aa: CASSEGGSVWGGYTF
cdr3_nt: TGTGCCAGCAGTGAAGGGGGGAGCGTATGGGGTGGCTACACCTTC

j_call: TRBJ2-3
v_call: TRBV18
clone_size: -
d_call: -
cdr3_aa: CASSPRTPSTDTQYF
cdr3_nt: TGTGCCAGCTCACCAAGGACACCGAGCACAGATACGCAGTATTTT

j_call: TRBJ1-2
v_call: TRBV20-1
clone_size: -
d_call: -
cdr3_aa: CSARGHNYGYTF
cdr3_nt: TGCAGTGCTAGAGGCCATAACTATGGCTACACCTTC

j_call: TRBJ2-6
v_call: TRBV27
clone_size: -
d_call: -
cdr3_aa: CASRRNGAGANVLTF
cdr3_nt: TGTGCCAGCAGGCGTAATGGGGCTGGGGCCAACGTCCTGACTTTC

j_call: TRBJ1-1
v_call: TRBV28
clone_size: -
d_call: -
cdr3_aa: CASTQGSVNTEAFF
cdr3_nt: TGTGCCAGCACCCAGGGGAGTGTGAACACTGAAGCTTTCTTT

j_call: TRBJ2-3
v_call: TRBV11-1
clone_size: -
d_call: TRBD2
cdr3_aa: CASSLGTRAYF
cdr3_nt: TGTGCCAGCAGCTTAGGGACTAGGGCGTATTTT

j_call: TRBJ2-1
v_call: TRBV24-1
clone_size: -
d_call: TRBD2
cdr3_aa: CATSGGGLAATNEQFF
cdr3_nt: TGTGCCACCAGTGGAGGGGGACTAGCGGCCACCAATGAGCAGTTCTTC

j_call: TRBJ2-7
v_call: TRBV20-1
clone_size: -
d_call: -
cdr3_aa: CSARDRREGASYEQYF
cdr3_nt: TGCAGTGCTAGAGATCGACGGGAAGGAGCGTCCTACGAGCAGTACTTC

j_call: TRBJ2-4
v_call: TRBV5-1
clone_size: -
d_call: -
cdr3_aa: CASSLPHREAQRGRLAKNIQYF
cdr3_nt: TGCGCCAGCAGCTTGCCTCATCGGGAGGCCCAAAGGGGGAGGTTAGCCAAAAACATTCAGTACTTC

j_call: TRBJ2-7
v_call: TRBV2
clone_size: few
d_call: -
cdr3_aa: CASRTGGKYEQYF
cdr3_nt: TGTGCCAGCAGGACTGGGGGAAAATACGAGCAGTACTTC

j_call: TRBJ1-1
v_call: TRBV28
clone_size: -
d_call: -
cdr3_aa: CASSPLAVAGRRKAFF
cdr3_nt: TGTGCCAGCAGCCCCCTCGCGGTGGCAGGCCGACGAAAAGCTTTCTTT

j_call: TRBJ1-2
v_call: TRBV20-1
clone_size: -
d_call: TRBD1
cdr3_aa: CSARGIGQDNCGYTF
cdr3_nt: TGCAGTGCTAGAGGGATCGGACAGGATAACTGTGGCTACACCTTC

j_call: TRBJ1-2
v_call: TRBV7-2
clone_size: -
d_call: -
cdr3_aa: CASSLGWGGPSYGYIF
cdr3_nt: TGTGCCAGCAGCTTAGGGTGGGGAGGACCGAGCTATGGCTACATCTTC

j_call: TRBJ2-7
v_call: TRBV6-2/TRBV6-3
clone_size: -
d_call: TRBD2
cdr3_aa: CASSYSKGLVPSEQYF
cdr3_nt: TGTGCCAGTAGTTACTCGAAGGGACTAGTCCCCAGCGAGCAGTACTTC

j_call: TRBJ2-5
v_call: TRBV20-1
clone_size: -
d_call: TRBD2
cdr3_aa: CSGGAGGQETQYF
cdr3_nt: TGCAGTGGGGGCGCGGGAGGCCAAGAGACCCAGTACTTC

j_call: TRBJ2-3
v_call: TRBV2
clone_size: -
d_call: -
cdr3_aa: CASSERKSTSTDTQYF
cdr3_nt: TGTGCCAGCAGTGAAAGGAAGAGTACTAGCACAGATACGCAGTATTTT

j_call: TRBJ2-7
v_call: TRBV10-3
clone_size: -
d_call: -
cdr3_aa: CAIRGDSHEQYF
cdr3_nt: TGTGCCATCAGGGGGGATTCCCACGAGCAGTACTTC

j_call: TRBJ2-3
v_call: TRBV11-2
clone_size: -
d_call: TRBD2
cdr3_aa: CASSPFGRAGHRYAYF
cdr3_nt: TGTGCCAGCAGCCCGTTCGGGAGGGCCGGACACAGATACGCGTATTTT

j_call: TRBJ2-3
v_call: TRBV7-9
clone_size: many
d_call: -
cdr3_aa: CASSVAVRYAYF
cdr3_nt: TGTGCCAGCAGCGTCGCCGTCAGATACGCGTATTTT

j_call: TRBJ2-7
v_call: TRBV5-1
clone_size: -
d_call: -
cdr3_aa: CASSLRNQANEQYF
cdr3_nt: TGCGCCAGCAGCTTGCGCAACCAAGCCAACGAGCAGTACTTC

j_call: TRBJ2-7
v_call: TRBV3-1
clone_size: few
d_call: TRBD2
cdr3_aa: CASSQEPGGPISEQYF
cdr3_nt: TGTGCCAGCAGCCAAGAGCCGGGAGGGCCGATCTCCGAGCAGTACTTC

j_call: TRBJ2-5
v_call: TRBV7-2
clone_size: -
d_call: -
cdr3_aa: CASSLDRPGQETQYF
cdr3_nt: TGTGCCAGCAGCTTAGACCGGCCAGGTCAAGAGACCCAGTACTTC

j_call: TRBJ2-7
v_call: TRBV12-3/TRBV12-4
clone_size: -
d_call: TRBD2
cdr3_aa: CASSAGSSGITYEQYF
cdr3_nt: TGTGCCAGCAGTGCGGGTAGTAGCGGGATTACCTACGAGCAGTACTTC

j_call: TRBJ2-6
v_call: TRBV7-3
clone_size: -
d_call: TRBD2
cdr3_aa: CASSAKDRGAGANVLTF
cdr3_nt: TGTGCCAGCAGCGCGAAAGACCGGGGGGCTGGGGCCAACGTCCTGACTTTC

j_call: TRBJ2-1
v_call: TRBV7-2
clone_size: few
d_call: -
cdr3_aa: CASSYVGGRINEQFF
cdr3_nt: TGTGCCAGCAGCTATGTAGGGGGGCGTATAAATGAGCAGTTCTTC

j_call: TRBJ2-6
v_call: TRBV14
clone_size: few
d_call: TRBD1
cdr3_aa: CASSQEIGQGTGANVLTF
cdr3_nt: TGTGCCAGCAGCCAAGAAATTGGACAGGGCACTGGGGCCAACGTCCTGACTTTC

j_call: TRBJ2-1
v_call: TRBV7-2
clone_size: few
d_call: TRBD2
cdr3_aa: CASSRLSPSGRGSYNEQFF
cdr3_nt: TGTGCCAGCAGCCGGTTGTCCCCTAGCGGGAGGGGCTCCTACAATGAGCAGTTCTTC

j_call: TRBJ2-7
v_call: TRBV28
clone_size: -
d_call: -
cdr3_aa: CASRPRYNRVPYEQYF
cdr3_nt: TGTGCCAGCAGACCCCGCTACAACAGGGTACCCTACGAGCAGTACTTC

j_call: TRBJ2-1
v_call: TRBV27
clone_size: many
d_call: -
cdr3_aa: CASTPTGRLTYNEQFF
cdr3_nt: TGTGCCAGCACCCCGACAGGACGGCTGACCTACAATGAGCAGTTCTTC

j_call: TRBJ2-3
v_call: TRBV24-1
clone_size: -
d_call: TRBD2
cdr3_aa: CATSLRTRPDTQYF
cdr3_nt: TGTGCCACCAGCCTGAGGACTAGGCCAGATACGCAGTATTTT

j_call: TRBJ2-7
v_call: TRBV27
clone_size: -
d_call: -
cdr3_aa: CASMGGASYEQYF
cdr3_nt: TGTGCCAGCATGGGCGGGGCGTCCTACGAGCAGTACTTC

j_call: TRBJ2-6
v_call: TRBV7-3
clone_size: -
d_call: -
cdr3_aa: CASSPHLPGPSGANVLTF
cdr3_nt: TGTGCCAGCAGCCCCCACCTTCCCGGGCCGTCTGGGGCCAACGTCCTGACTTTC

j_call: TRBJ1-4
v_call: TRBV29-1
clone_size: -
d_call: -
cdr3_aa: CSARTDVGLFF
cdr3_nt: TGCAGCGCAAGGACGGACGTTGGGCTGTTTTTT

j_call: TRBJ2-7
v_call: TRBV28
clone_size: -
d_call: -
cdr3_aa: CASRGTRRVSYEQYF
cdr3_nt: TGTGCCAGCAGGGGGACCCGCAGGGTGTCCTACGAGCAGTACTTC

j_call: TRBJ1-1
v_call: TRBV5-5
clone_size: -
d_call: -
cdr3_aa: CASSLIGGSEAFF
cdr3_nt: TGTGCCAGCAGCCTTATTGGGGGGTCTGAAGCTTTCTTT

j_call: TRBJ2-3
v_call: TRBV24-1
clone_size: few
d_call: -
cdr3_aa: CATSDLPTDTQYF
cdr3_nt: TGTGCCACCAGTGATTTGCCCACAGATACGCAGTATTTT

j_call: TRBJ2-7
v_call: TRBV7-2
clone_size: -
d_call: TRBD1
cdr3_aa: CASSHGTGGLDEQYF
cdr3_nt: TGTGCCAGCAGCCACGGGACAGGGGGCCTAGACGAGCAGTACTTC

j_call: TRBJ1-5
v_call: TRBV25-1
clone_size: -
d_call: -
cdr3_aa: CASSESGVGRNQPQHF
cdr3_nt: TGTGCCAGCAGTGAATCAGGTGTGGGCAGGAATCAGCCCCAGCATTTT

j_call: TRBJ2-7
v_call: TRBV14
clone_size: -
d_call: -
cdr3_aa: CASRYRDIPYEQYF
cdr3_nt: TGTGCCAGCAGGTACCGGGACATCCCCTACGAGCAGTACTTC

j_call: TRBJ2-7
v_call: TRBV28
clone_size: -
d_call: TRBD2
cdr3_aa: CATRAGGSSYEQYF
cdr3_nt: TGTGCCACCAGAGCGGGAGGGAGCTCCTACGAGCAGTACTTC

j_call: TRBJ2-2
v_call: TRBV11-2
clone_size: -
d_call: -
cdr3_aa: CASSLDFSQGRSTGELFF
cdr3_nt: TGTGCCAGCAGCTTAGACTTTTCACAGGGAAGAAGCACCGGGGAGCTGTTTTTT

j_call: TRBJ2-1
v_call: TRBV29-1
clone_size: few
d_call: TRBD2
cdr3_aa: CSVRRVGGVQVEQFF
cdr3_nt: TGCAGCGTTCGGCGCGTGGGGGGGGTCCAAGTGGAGCAGTTCTTC

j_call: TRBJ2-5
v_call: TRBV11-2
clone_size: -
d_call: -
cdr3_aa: CASSLVGKTQYF
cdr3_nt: TGTGCCAGCAGCTTAGTAGGGAAGACCCAGTACTTC

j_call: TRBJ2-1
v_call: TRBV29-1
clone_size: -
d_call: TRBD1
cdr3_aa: CSVDRGLDNEQFF
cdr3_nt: TGCAGCGTTGACAGGGGGTTGGACAATGAGCAGTTCTTC

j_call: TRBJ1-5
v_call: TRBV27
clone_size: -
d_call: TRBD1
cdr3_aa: CASSFSGQNQPQHF
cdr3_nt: TGTGCCAGCAGTTTTTCGGGACAGAATCAGCCCCAGCATTTT

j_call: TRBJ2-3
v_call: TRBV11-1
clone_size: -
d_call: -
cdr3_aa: CASSVEVSTDTQYF
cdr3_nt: TGTGCCAGCAGCGTCGAGGTAAGCACAGATACGCAGTATTTT

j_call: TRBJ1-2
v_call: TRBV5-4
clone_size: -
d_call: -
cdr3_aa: CASSLEPMGDYGYTF
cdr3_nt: TGTGCCAGCAGCTTGGAACCGATGGGAGACTATGGCTACACCTTC